This T cell receptor (beta chain) was recorded in a study of T cells in Graves' hyperthyroidism and ophthalmopathy. Looking at the study overall: Peripheral blood was collected at initial diagnosis, before any treatment. Overall study findings and caveats: The model's output predicted ophthalmopathy at a median of around 7 months prior to onset.

This clonotype was detected a few times. What it recognizes is unknown. Researchers amplified the TCR beta CDR3 regions from RNA transcripts. An initial round of RT-PCR targeting the TCR CDR3 relied on the HTBI primer set. TCRdb called the multiplex PCR reads again in MiXCR, with one record for every CDR3 protein. The sample includes approximately 640,000 distinct CDR3 sequences, around 16% of them seen just once. Patients aged 18 to 65 had newly diagnosed hyperthyroidism lasting under 2 months. Not enrolled were patients with uncontrolled infection, other autoimmune disease, pregnancy or lactation. The source of this sequence is a man aged 50-60 years with Graves' hyperthyroidism. What was sequenced was blood.

The CDR3 here is CASSYQLARQGSRSGELFF. The CDR3, as DNA: TGTGCCAGCAGTTACCAGCTAGCCAGGCAGGGTTCTAGGTCCGGGGAGCTGTTTTTT. J is TRBJ2-2 and V is TRBV6-5; the D gene could be TRBD1 or TRBD2 (5 bases each). The germline V gene encodes CDR1 MNHEY and CDR2 SVGAGI. V was pared by 2 bases and J by 6 bases, with 25 bases between. The CDR3 is 19 residues long.